The 30 T cell receptor beta chains reported below all come from one sample, sequenced in a study of CD8+CD57+ T cells in acquired aplastic anemia. Genomic DNA was employed as the template in profiling TCR beta VDJ and CDR3. TCRdb used MiXCR to reprocess the reads, holding one entry per CDR3 protein. The sample contains a few hundred thousand distinct CDR3 sequences, about half of which appear only once. In patients chosen for sequencing, flow cytometry had shown CD8+CD57+ cell expansion. Sequenced input: sorted CD4+, CD8+, or CD8+CD57+ T cells (not recorded which) from PBMCs. The receptors stem from a human donor with aplastic anemia.

The chain links TRBV9 to TRBJ2-5; no reliable D call. V was clipped by 0 bases and J by 5 bases, with 8 bases between them. There are 13 residues in the CDR3. Germline V gene sequence: CDR1 SGDLS, CDR2 YYNGEE. The CDR3 DNA follows: TGTGCCAGCAGCGTAGATCGCCGGGAGACCCAGTACTTC. Translation gives CASSVDRRETQYF.

This clonotype was counted a few times. This may be a read error: a much more frequent sequence differs by one nucleotide. This chain joins TRBV2 and TRBJ1-3; a weak D match, TRBD1 (5 bases). Germline V gene lookup returns CDR1 SNHLY and CDR2 FYNNEI. The CDR3 extends over 16 amino acids. CDR3 bases: TGTGCCAGCAGTACCGGGACTCCAGGCTCTGGAAACACCATACATTTT. Translated, it gives CASSTGTPGSGNTIHF.

The chain recombines TRBV7-3 with TRBJ2-3; 8 positions agree with TRBD2. V shed 5 bases and J 6 bases; nucleotides not matched to a gene: 13. The CDR3 has 16 amino acids. Germline-derived CDR1 and CDR2 are SGHTA and FQGTGA. The CDR3 DNA reads as TGTGCCAGCAGCGACCCGGCGGGGGGCTATGGGGATACGCAGTATTTT. Translation gives CASSDPAGGYGDTQYF.

This clonotype was counted ten times or more. This chain joins TRBV7-6 and TRBJ1-2; D unclear. Germline lookup yields CDR1 SGHVS and CDR2 FNYEAQ. This CDR3 has 12 residues. The V end was cut by 1 base, the J end by 10 bases, with 10 bases between. The CDR3 nucleotides are TGTGCCAGCAGCTTAGGGCCGGAGACCTACACCTTC. Encoded protein: CASSLGPETYTF.

The V call is TRBV25-1, the J call TRBJ2-5, with D possibly called TRBD1 or TRBD2 (5 bases each). CDR3 length: 17 residues. The V end lost 3 bases, the J end lost 3 bases, and 20 bases lay between the germline ends. The germline V gene encodes CDR1 MGHDK and CDR2 SYGVNS. CDR3 nucleotide sequence: TGTGCCAGCAGTGAGGGCCGCCAGTCGGTGGGGGAAGAGACCCAGTACTTC. Protein sequence: CASSEGRQSVGEETQYF.

This clonotype occurred a few times. The V and J genes are TRBV27 and TRBJ2-5; D is uncertain. Germline CDR1 MNHEY, CDR2 SMNVEV (reference sequence). This CDR3 spans 15 amino acids. Trimming left V 4 bases short and J 2 bases short, with 14 bases between. CDR3 DNA: TGTGCCAGCAGTTCCGGGCTAAGGTGGCAAGAGACCCAGTACTTC. This sequence encodes CASSSGLRWQETQYF.

J is TRBJ2-7 and V is TRBV7-2; TRBD1 matches 9 bases. J lost 6 bases, V lost 0 bases, and 9 bases had no gene match. CDR3 length: 16 amino acids. Germline V CDR1 and CDR2: SGHTA, FQGNSA. As DNA, the CDR3 is TGTGCCAGCAGCTTAGCGGGAATACAGGGGGCCACCGAGCAGTACTTC. Its translation is CASSLAGIQGATEQYF.

This clonotype has at least ten counts. This chain joins TRBV19 and TRBJ1-4; no definite D call. Germline assignment: CDR1 LNHDA and CDR2 SQIVND (reference sequence). Trimming cost V 7 bases and J 3 bases, with 12 bases left between them. There are 14 residues in the CDR3. The CDR3 protein is CASNRNSANEKLFF. The CDR3 DNA follows: TGTGCCAGTAACCGGAACAGTGCTAATGAAAAACTGTTTTTT.

This clonotype was observed a handful of times. The chain combines TRBV19 with TRBJ1-2; TRBD1 might be the D (6 bases). Trimming shortened V by 4 bases and J by 2 bases, and 14 bases separated the two germline ends. Germline V lookup: CDR1 LNHDA, CDR2 SQIVND (reference sequence). The CDR3 runs 15 residues. For the CDR3, the DNA is TGTGCCAGTAGTACAACCGGACAGACCAACTATGGCTACACCTTC. Translating it yields CASSTTGQTNYGYTF.

The chain has TRBV24-1 and TRBJ2-5; 9 bases fit TRBD2. This CDR3 spans 15 amino acids. Germline V gene sequence: CDR1 KGHDR, CDR2 SFDVKD. V trimming: 7 bases; J trimming: 5 bases; junction bases outside the gene matches: 10. The CDR3 DNA follows: TGTGCCACCAGGGCCGGGACTAGCCTTAGGGAGACCCAGTACTTC. This gives the protein CATRAGTSLRETQYF.

Many counts were recorded for this clonotype. The V gene is TRBV2, the J gene TRBJ1-2, with D possibly matching TRBD1 (6 bases). V lost 5 bases to trimming and J lost 7 bases, with 11 bases between them. Germline V lookup: CDR1 SNHLY, CDR2 FYNNEI. The CDR3 is made up of 12 amino acids. In nucleotides, the CDR3 is TGTGCCAGCAGTCCTTCGACAGGTGGCTACACCTTC. Translating it yields CASSPSTGGYTF.

The V gene is TRBV11-2, the J gene TRBJ2-7; 7 positions agree with TRBD1. Germline V CDR1 and CDR2: SGHAT, FQNNGV. Trimming removed 4 bases from V and 6 bases from J; junction bases left unmatched: 6. The CDR3 is 13 amino acids. CDR3 protein: CASSSRDRSEQYF. The CDR3 DNA sequence: TGTGCCAGCAGCTCCCGGGACAGATCCGAGCAGTACTTC.

This clonotype was seen only a few times. The rearrangement joins TRBV18 to TRBJ1-1; possibly TRBD1 for D (5 bases). Germline-derived CDR1 and CDR2 are KGHSH and LQKENI. Trimming cost V 1 base and J 1 base, with 16 bases left between them. This CDR3 is 17 amino acids long. The CDR3 loop is CASSPQKGMMGNTEAFF. CDR3 sequence (DNA): TGTGCCAGCTCACCACAAAAGGGGATGATGGGGAACACTGAAGCTTTCTTT.

The chain recombines TRBV4-3 with TRBJ1-3; a weak D match, TRBD1 (6 bases). The germline V and J ends were trimmed by 0 bases and 0 bases, with 9 bases remaining between them. The V gene's germline CDR1 is LGHNA and CDR2 YSLEER. The CDR3 has 16 residues. The CDR3 DNA reads as TGCGCCAGCAGCCAAGACTTGGACAGCTCTGGAAACACCATATATTTT. This translates into CASSQDLDSSGNTIYF.

This clonotype was detected only a few times. The chain carries TRBV5-1 and TRBJ2-7, with a weak D call TRBD1 (5 bases). The germline V and J ends were trimmed by 7 bases and 4 bases, with 21 bases remaining between them. This CDR3 has 15 residues. Germline loops: CDR1 SGHRS, CDR2 YFSETQ. The CDR3 region has the DNA TGCGCCAGCGGGTGGGGCCGGGTCGCCGTATACGAGCAGTACTTC. Protein sequence: CASGWGRVAVYEQYF.

The J gene is TRBJ1-1, the V gene TRBV19; 7 bases are shared with TRBD1. The CDR3 extends over 15 amino acids. Germline CDR1 LNHDA, CDR2 SQIVND (reference sequence). The junction had 11 bases not matched to a gene; V was cut back by 7 bases and J by 3 bases. CDR3 DNA: TGTGCCAGTAACTTACCAGGGGGGTCAGACACTGAAGCTTTCTTT. Protein sequence: CASNLPGGSDTEAFF.

This clonotype was found a few times. The chain couples TRBV6-1 to TRBJ2-5; D uncertain. CDR1 MNHNS and CDR2 SASEGT come from the germline V gene. The CDR3 length is 15 residues. Trimming took 5 bases from V and 7 from J, leaving 20 bases between them. The CDR3 sequence is CASSPSSGLRGTQYF. The CDR3 DNA sequence: TGTGCCAGCAGTCCCTCCTCGGGCCTCCGAGGGACCCAGTACTTC.

The table lists this clonotype with many counts. The chain couples TRBV7-9 to TRBJ2-1, with 7 bases lining up with TRBD1. CDR1 is SEHNR and CDR2 is FQNEAQ in the germline V gene (reference sequence). J gave up 5 bases and V 1 base, and 8 bases lay outside the gene matches. This CDR3 has 16 residues. CDR3 sequence (DNA): TGTGCCAGCAGCTTAGGGAATAGGGGGCCCGACAATGAGCAGTTCTTC. This gives the protein CASSLGNRGPDNEQFF.

The rearrangement uses TRBV7-6 and TRBJ2-2; D not certain. Trimming took 1 base from V and 1 from J, leaving 7 bases between them. CDR1 and CDR2 (germline): SGHVS, FNYEAQ. The CDR3 is made up of 15 amino acids. CDR3 sequence: CASSLGTENTGELFF. DNA for the CDR3: TGTGCCAGCAGCTTAGGGACGGAGAACACCGGGGAGCTGTTTTTT.

The V call is TRBV20-1, the J call TRBJ1-2, with TRBD1 as a possible D gene (6 bases). Germline V gene lookup returns CDR1 DFQATT and CDR2 SNEGSKA (reference sequence). This CDR3 has 13 amino acids. V lost 3 bases and J lost 12, with 20 bases in between. The CDR3 here is CSARLGQTAGNTF. For the CDR3, the DNA is TGCAGTGCTAGGTTAGGACAGACGGCTGGAAACACCTTC.

The chain uses TRBV19 and TRBJ1-3; tentative D call: TRBD1 (6 bases). CDR3 length: 15 amino acids. Trimming cost V 7 bases and J 4 bases, with 17 bases left between them. Germline CDR1 and CDR2: LNHDA and SQIVND (reference sequence). CDR3 residues: CASTTDRGPGNTIYF. CDR3 bases: TGTGCCAGTACCACCGACCGGGGGCCAGGAAACACCATATATTTT.

Regarding this clonotype: Possible read error: a much larger clone is one base away. J is TRBJ2-1 and V is TRBV6-5; 8 bases fit TRBD1. With 5 bases clipped from V and 4 bases from J, the junction kept 4 bases outside the gene matches. Germline V gives CDR1 MNHEY, CDR2 SVGAGI. The CDR3 extends over 14 amino acids. CDR3 amino acids: CASSPTGEYNEQFF. CDR3 DNA sequence: TGTGCCAGCAGTCCGACAGGGGAGTACAATGAGCAGTTCTTC.

This clonotype has just a few counts. This CDR3 is missing its conserved last phenylalanine or tryptophan, likely due to a read error. The chain is built from TRBV19 and TRBJ1-4; D unclear. From germline, CDR1 is LNHDA and CDR2 SQIVND (reference sequence). The CDR3 totals 11 residues. V dropped 2 bases and J dropped 8 bases, with 3 bases sitting between them. CDR3 in DNA: TGTGCCAGTAGTATAAGAGAAAAACTGTTTTCT. It specifies CASSIREKLFS.

The chain joins TRBV10-3 to TRBJ1-4; D gene ambiguous. CDR3 size: 13 residues. V lost 6 bases, J lost 8 bases, and 13 bases lay in between. CDR1 ENHRY and CDR2 SYGVKD come from the germline V gene. CDR3: CAIRRELGEKLFF. The DNA of the CDR3 is TGTGCCATCAGAAGGGAATTAGGGGAAAAACTGTTTTTT.

This clonotype appeared a few times. The CDR3 nucleotides are TGTGCCAGCAGGGATCAGCCCCAGCATTTT. Residues: CASRDQPQHF. The J gene is TRBJ1-5, the V gene TRBV7-3; D gene ambiguous. Trimming took 6 bases from V and 5 from J, leaving 2 bases between them. CDR1 and CDR2 from the germline V gene are SGHTA and FQGTGA. This CDR3 region has 10 residues.

This chain connects TRBV28 to TRBJ2-7; 7 bases align to TRBD1. Germline V gene lookup returns CDR1 MDHEN and CDR2 SYDVKM. There are 16 residues in the CDR3. With 1 base clipped from V and 3 bases from J, the junction kept 9 bases outside the gene matches. The CDR3 here is CASSLLAPGQLYEQYF. The CDR3 region has the DNA TGTGCCAGCAGTTTATTGGCCCCGGGACAGCTCTACGAGCAGTACTTC.

The chain joins TRBV12-5 to TRBJ1-2; weak D call: TRBD1 (6 bases). Per germline, CDR1 LGHNT and CDR2 FRNRAP. This CDR3 contains 14 residues. Trimming took 1 base from V and 7 from J, leaving 13 bases between them. The CDR3 nucleotides read TGTGCTAGTGGTTTGGAAACAGGGAGTAGTGGCTACACCTTC. This translates into CASGLETGSSGYTF.

The table lists this clonotype with many counts. The rearrangement links TRBV20-1 to TRBJ2-3; the D is unclear. CDR3 length equals 14 residues. V lost 0 bases and J lost 4, with 11 bases in between. Germline V CDR1 and CDR2: DFQATT, SNEGSKA (reference sequence). CDR3 bases: TGCAGTGCTAGAGATAGCAATTACGCAGATACGCAGTATTTT. Protein product: CSARDSNYADTQYF.

This chain links TRBV7-9 with TRBJ1-2, with D unresolved. Germline lookup yields CDR1 SEHNR and CDR2 FQNEAQ (reference sequence). The CDR3 has 13 amino acids. V gave up 2 bases and J gave up 7 bases, with 11 bases separating them. CDR3: CASSLSDGSGYTF. CDR3 DNA sequence: TGTGCCAGCAGCTTATCGGATGGGTCTGGCTACACCTTC.

This clonotype was recorded at least ten times. The chain is built from TRBV5-6 and TRBJ1-4, with TRBD1 identical over 8 bases. CDR1 SGHDT and CDR2 YYEEEE come from the germline V gene. Unmatched junction bases numbered 3, after V lost 0 bases and J lost 5 bases. CDR3 size: 15 residues. The CDR3 loop reads CASSLAGQGNEKLFF. The CDR3 nucleotides are TGTGCCAGCAGCTTGGCCGGACAGGGAAATGAAAAACTGTTTTTT.